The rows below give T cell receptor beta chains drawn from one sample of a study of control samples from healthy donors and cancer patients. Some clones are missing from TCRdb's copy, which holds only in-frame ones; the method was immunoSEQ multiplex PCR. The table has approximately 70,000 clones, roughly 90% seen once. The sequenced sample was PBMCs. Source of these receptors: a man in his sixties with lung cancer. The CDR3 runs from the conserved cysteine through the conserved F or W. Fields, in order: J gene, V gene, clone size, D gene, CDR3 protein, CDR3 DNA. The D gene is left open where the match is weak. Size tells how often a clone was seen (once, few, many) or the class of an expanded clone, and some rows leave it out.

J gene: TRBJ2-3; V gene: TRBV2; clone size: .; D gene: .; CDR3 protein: CASSLTGSSTDTQYF; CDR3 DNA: TGTGCCAGCAGTCTCACAGGGTCTAGCACAGATACGCAGTATTTT
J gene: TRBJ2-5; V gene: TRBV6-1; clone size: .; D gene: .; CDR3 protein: CASSEFLGAGNKETQYF; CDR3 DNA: TGTGCCAGCAGTGAATTTCTAGGGGCAGGGAATAAAGAGACCCAGTACTTC
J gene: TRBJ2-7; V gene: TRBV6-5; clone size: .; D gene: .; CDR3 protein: CASSYSSQAGVYEQYF; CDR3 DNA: TGTGCCAGCAGTTACTCGAGCCAAGCAGGGGTCTACGAGCAGTACTTC
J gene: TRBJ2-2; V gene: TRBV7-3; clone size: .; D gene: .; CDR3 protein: CASSLKGGRSNTGELFF; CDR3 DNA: TGTGCCAGCAGCTTAAAGGGCGGCCGCTCGAACACCGGGGAGCTGTTTTTT
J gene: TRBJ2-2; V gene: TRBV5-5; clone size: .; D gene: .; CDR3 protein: CASSPRGENTGELFF; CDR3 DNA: TGTGCCAGCAGCCCCCGGGGAGAAAACACCGGGGAGCTGTTTTTT
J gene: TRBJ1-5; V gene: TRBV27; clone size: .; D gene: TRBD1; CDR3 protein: CASTPGGEGNQPQHF; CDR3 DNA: TGTGCCAGCACCCCAGGGGGAGAAGGCAATCAGCCCCAGCATTTT
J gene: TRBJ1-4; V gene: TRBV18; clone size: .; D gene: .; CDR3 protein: CASSPHAREKLFF; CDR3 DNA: TGTGCCAGCTCACCCCACGCACGGGAAAAACTGTTTTTT
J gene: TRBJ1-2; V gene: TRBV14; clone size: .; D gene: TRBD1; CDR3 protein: CASSQEGTAVVVGGYTF; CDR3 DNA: TGTGCCAGCAGCCAGGAGGGGACAGCCGTCGTCGTGGGTGGCTACACCTTC
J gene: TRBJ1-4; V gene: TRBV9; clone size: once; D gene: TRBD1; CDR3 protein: CASSAQGAFEKLFF; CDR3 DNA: TGTGCCAGCAGCGCACAGGGGGCGTTTGAAAAACTGTTTTTT
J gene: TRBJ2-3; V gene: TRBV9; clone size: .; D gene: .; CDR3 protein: CASSVGQTELDTQYF; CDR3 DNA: TGTGCCAGCAGCGTAGGACAGACAGAGCTGGATACGCAGTATTTT
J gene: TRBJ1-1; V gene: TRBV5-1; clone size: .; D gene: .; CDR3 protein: CASSYQGGYTEAFF; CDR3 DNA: TGCGCCAGCAGCTATCAGGGCGGTTACACTGAAGCTTTCTTT
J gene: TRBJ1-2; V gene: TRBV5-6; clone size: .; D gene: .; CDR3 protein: CASSPQTANYGYTF; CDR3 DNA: TGTGCCAGCAGCCCTCAGACCGCTAACTATGGCTACACCTTC
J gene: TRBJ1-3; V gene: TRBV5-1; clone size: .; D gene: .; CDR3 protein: CASSLYSGNTIYF; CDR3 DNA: TGCGCCAGCAGCTTATACTCTGGAAACACCATATATTTT
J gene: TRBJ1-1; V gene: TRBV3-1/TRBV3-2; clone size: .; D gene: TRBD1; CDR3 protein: CASSQSSGGGTEAFF; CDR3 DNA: TGTGCCAGCAGCCAAAGCTCAGGGGGTGGGACTGAAGCTTTCTTT
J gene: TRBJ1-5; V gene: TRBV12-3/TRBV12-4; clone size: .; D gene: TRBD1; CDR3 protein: CASSLRQGQPQHF; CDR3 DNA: TGTGCCAGCAGTCTTAGACAGGGCCAGCCCCAGCATTTT
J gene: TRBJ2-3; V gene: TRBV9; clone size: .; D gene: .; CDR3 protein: CASSVVRDTDTQYF; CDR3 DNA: TGTGCCAGCAGCGTAGTCAGGGACACAGATACGCAGTATTTT
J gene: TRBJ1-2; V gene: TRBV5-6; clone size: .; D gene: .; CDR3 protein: CASSFAQRGQGNYGYTF; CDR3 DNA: TGTGCCAGCAGCTTCGCTCAGCGGGGTCAGGGAAACTATGGCTACACCTTC
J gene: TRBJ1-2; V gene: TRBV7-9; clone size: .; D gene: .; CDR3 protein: CASSPVGQNYGYTF; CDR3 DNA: TGTGCCAGCAGCCCGGTCGGACAGAACTATGGCTACACCTTC
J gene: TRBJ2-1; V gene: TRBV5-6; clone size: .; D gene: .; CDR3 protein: CASSLVLLYNEQFF; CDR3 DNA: TGTGCCAGCAGCTTGGTGCTATTGTACAATGAGCAGTTCTTC
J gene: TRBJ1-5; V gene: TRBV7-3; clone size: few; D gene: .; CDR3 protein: CASSLWSLGDQPQHF; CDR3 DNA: TGTGCCAGCAGCTTATGGTCGTTAGGCGATCAGCCCCAGCATTTT
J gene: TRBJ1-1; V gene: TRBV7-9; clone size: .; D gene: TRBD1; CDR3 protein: CASSFRSGGITEAFF; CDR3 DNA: TGTGCCAGCAGCTTCAGGTCAGGGGGTATCACTGAAGCTTTCTTT
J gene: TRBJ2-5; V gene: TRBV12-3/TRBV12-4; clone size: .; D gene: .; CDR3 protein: CASSLGGGGTQYF; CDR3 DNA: TGTGCCAGCAGTTTGGGGGGCGGCGGGACCCAGTACTTC
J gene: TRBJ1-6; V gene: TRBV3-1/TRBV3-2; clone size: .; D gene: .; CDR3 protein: CASSQDRSNSPLHF; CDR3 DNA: TGTGCCAGCAGCCAAGACCGGAGTAACTCACCCCTCCACTTT
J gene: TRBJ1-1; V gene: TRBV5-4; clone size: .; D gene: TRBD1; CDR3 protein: CASSPGQGRLNTEAFF; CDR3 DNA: TGTGCCAGCAGCCCCGGACAGGGGAGATTGAACACTGAAGCTTTCTTT
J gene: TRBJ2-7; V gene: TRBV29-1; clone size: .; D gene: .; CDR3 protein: CSVGHQVEEQYF; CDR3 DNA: TGCAGCGTTGGACACCAGGTTGAGGAGCAGTACTTC
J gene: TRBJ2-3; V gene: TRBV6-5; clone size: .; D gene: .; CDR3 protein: CASSQPSVTTDTQYF; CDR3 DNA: TGTGCCAGCAGCCAACCTAGCGTGACCACAGATACGCAGTATTTT